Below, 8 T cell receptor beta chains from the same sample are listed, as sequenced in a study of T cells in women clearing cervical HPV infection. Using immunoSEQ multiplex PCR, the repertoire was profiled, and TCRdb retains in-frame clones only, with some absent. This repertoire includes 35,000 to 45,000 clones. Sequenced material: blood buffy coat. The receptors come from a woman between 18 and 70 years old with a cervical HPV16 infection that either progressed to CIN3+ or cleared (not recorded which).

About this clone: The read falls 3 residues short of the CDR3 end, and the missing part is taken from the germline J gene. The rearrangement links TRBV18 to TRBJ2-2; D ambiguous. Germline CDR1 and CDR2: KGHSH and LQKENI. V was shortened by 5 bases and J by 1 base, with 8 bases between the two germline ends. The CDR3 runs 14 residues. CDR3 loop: CASSEHGNTGELFF. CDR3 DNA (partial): TGTGCCAGCTCAGAACATGGGAACACCGGGGAG.

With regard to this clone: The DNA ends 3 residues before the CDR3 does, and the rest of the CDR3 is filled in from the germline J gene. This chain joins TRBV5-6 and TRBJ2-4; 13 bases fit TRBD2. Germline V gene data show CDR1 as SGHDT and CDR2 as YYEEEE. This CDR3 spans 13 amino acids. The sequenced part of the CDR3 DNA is TGTGCCAGCAGCTTGGGGACTAGCGGGAGT. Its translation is CASSLGTSGS. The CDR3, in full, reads CASSLGTSGSQYF.

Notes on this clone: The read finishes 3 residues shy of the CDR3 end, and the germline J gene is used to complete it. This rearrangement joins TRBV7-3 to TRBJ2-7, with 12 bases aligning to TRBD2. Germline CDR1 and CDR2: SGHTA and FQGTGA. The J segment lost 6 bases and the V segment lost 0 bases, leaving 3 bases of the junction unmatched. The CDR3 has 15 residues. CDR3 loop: CASSLTALAGGEQYF. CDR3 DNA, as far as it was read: TGTGCCAGCAGCTTAACTGCACTAGCGGGAGGCGAG. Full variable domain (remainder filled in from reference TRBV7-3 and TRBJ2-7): GAGVSQTPSNKVTEKGKYVELRCDPISGHTALYWYRQSLGQGPEFLIYFQGTGAADDSGLPNDRFFAVRPEGSVSTLKIQRTERGDSAVYLCASSLTALAGGEQYFGPGTRLTVT.

CDR3 region: CASSDEGQGRYEQYF. The CDR3 DNA, read in part, is TGTGCCAGCAGCGACGAGGGACAGGGTCGCTACGAG. The chain employs TRBV6-2 or TRBV6-3 and TRBJ2-7; TRBD1 matches at 9 bases. The CDR3 is cut off 3 residues early in the read; its end comes from the germline J gene. V was clipped by 6 bases and J by 3 bases; unmatched bases: 9. Germline V CDR1 and CDR2: MNHEY, SVGEGT. The CDR3 consists of 15 residues.

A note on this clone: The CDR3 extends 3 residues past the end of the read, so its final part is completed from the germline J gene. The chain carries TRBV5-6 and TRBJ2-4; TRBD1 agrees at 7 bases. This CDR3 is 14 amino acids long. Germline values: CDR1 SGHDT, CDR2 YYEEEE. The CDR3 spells CASSQGQLRHGQYF. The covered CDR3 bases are TGTGCCAGCAGCCAGGGACAGTTACGACATGGT.

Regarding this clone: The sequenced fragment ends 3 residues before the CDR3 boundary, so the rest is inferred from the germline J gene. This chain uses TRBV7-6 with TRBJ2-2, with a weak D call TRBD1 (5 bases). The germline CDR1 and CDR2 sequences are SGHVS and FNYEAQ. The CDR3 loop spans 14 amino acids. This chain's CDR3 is CASSLGAGANVLFF. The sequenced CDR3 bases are TGTGCCAGCAGCTTAGGGGCTGGGGCCAACGTG. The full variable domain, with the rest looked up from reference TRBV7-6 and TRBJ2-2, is GAGVSQSPRYKVTKRGQDVALRCDPISGHVSLYWYRQALGQGPEFLTYFNYEAQQDKSGLPNDRFSAERPEGSISTLTIQRTEQRDSAMYRCASSLGAGANVLFFGEGSRLTVL.

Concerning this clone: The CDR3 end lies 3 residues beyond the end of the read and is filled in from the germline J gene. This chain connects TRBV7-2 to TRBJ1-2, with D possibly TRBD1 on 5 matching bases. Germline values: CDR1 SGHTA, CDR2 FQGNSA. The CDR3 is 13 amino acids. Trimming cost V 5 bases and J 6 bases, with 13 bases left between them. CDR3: CASSPRGVDGYTF. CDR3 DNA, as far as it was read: TGTGCCAGCAGCCCAAGGGGTGTCGATGGC.

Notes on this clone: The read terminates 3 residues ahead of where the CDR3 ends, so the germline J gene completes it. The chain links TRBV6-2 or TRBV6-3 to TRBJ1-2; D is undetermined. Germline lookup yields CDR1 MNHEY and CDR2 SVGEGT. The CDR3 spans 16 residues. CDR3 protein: CASSPRPLANTDTYTF. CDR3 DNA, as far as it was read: TGTGCCAGCAGCCCGCGCCCCCTAGCGAACACAGATACC.